These 17 T cell receptor beta chains were all obtained from the same sample, sequenced in a study of response to subunit inactivated influenza vaccine. TCRdb processed the RT-PCR reads anew with MiXCR; each CDR3 protein has one entry. Of hundreds of thousands of distinct CDR3 sequences listed, approximately 7.6% are singletons. Material: PBMCs from blood, obtained less than 30 months after vaccination. The receptors were gathered from a man aged 45 to 70 who received an inactivated influenza vaccine.

This clonotype appeared many times. The chain joins TRBV12-3 or TRBV12-4 to TRBJ2-7; TRBD1 matches 8 bases. The CDR3 consists of 14 residues. V was clipped by 5 bases and J by 4 bases; unmatched bases: 7. For the CDR3, the DNA is TGTGCCAGCAGTCTGACAGGGGAGGTGTACGAGCAGTACTTC. This sequence encodes CASSLTGEVYEQYF.

The chain recombines TRBV14 with TRBJ2-7; 10 bases are shared with TRBD1. This CDR3 has 14 amino acids. V dropped 6 bases and J dropped 5; count of bases not matched to a gene: 7. Germline CDR1 is SGHDN and CDR2 is FVKESK. CDR3 loop: CASSRDRGYHEQYF. CDR3 in DNA: TGTGCCAGCAGTCGGGACAGGGGTTATCACGAGCAGTACTTC.

This chain uses TRBV18 with TRBJ1-5, with TRBD1 as a possible D gene (6 bases). The length of the CDR3 is 17 residues. Trimming pared 1 base from V and 2 bases from J, leaving 15 bases between. Germline V gives CDR1 KGHSH, CDR2 LQKENI. The CDR3 here is CASSPRVAGVGNQPQHF. The CDR3 coding sequence is TGTGCCAGCTCACCACGGGTCGCAGGGGTTGGCAATCAGCCCCAGCATTTT.

This chain uses TRBV7-6 with TRBJ2-7, with D tentatively TRBD2 (5 bases). Germline CDR1 and CDR2: SGHVS and FNYEAQ. The V and J ends lost 0 bases and 5 bases respectively, with 11 bases between them. This CDR3 has 14 residues. CDR3 bases: TGTGCCAGCAGCTTAGCGTCGGGAACAAACGAGCAGTACTTC. It yields the protein CASSLASGTNEQYF.

The rearrangement joins TRBV29-1 to TRBJ1-2, with 9 positions matching TRBD1. Per the germline V gene, CDR1 is SQVTM and CDR2 is ANQGSEA. The V gene end was trimmed by 6 bases and the J gene end by 3 bases; junction bases not matched to a gene: 5. CDR3 length: 13 amino acids. As DNA, the CDR3 is TGCAGCGTGGGGGGACAGGGTGACTATGGCTACACCTTC. Its protein product is CSVGGQGDYGYTF.

This chain connects TRBV12-3 or TRBV12-4 to TRBJ1-1; a weak D match, TRBD1 (5 bases). The CDR3 runs to 14 residues. V shed 6 bases and J shed 0 bases, with 11 bases lying between them. CDR3 nucleotides: TGTGCCAGCAGGGCCGGGGCCATGAACACTGAAGCTTTCTTT. Translated, it gives CASRAGAMNTEAFF.

This clonotype was seen only a few times. The CDR3 is CASTITLLWGQGDNSPLHF. In nucleotides, the CDR3 is TGTGCCAGCACCATTACTCTTCTTTGGGGACAGGGCGATAATTCACCCCTCCACTTT. The V call is TRBV12-3 or TRBV12-4, the J call TRBJ1-6; 9 positions agree with TRBD1. V trimming: 7 bases; J trimming: 5 bases; junction bases outside the gene matches: 18. CDR3 length: 19 amino acids.

This clonotype has ten or more counts. Here the CDR3 DNA reads TGTGCCAGCAGCCAGCTAGCGGGAGGGCCTGTAGATACGCAGTATTTT. It yields the protein CASSQLAGGPVDTQYF. The rearrangement links TRBV3-1 to TRBJ2-3, with 12 bases matching TRBD2. V was clipped by 3 bases and J by 5 bases; unmatched bases: 6. The CDR3 extends over 16 amino acids. Germline V gene data show CDR1 as LGHDT and CDR2 as YNNKEL (reference sequence).

This clonotype was picked up a small number of times. The V call is TRBV3-1, the J call TRBJ1-5; TRBD1 matches at 8 bases. This CDR3 spans 14 amino acids. The J segment lost 7 bases and the V segment lost 3 bases, leaving 5 bases of the junction unmatched. Germline CDR1 LGHDT, CDR2 YNNKEL (reference sequence). The CDR3 sequence is CASSHEGQGQPQHF. The CDR3 DNA reads TGTGCCAGCAGCCACGAAGGACAGGGACAGCCCCAGCATTTT. The full variable domain, rest sourced from reference TRBV3-1 and TRBJ1-5, is DTAVSQTPKYLVTQMGNDKSIKCEQNLGHDTMYWYKQDSKKFLKIMFSYNNKELIINETVPNRFSPKSPDKAHLNLHINSLELGDSAVYFCASSHEGQGQPQHFGDGTRLSIL.

Points on this clonotype: One base away lies a much larger clone, so this may be a sequencing read error. This chain joins TRBV2 and TRBJ2-1; 7 nucleotides match TRBD1. Germline CDR1 is SNHLY and CDR2 is FYNNEI. The CDR3 sequence is 18 residues long. CDR3 in amino acids: CAGRSPRRQGSSYNEQFF. CDR3 DNA: TGTGCCGGCAGGTCCCCGCGGAGACAGGGAAGCTCCTACAATGAGCAGTTCTTC.

This clonotype has just a few counts. J is TRBJ1-2 and V is TRBV24-1, with 8 nucleotides matching TRBD1. Trimming at V came to 4 bases and at J to 4 bases, leaving 4 bases not matched to a gene. The CDR3 is 14 residues long. Germline values: CDR1 KGHDR, CDR2 SFDVKD. CDR3 residues: CATSDHRGGYGYTF. The DNA for the CDR3 is TGTGCCACCAGTGACCACAGGGGGGGCTATGGCTACACCTTC.

Only one count was recorded for this clonotype. The CDR3 nucleotides are TGCAGTGCTAGTTCCCTACGGGGAACTAGCACAGATACGCAGTATTTT. Translated: CSASSLRGTSTDTQYF. This rearrangement joins TRBV20-1 to TRBJ2-3; D may be TRBD2 (5 bases). Germline V gives CDR1 DFQATT, CDR2 SNEGSKA (reference sequence). The CDR3 extends over 16 amino acids. V gave up 3 bases and J gave up 0 bases, with 16 bases separating them.

This clonotype was detected only a few times. The V gene is TRBV3-1, the J gene TRBJ1-1; D not certain. V lost 2 bases and J lost 6, with 10 bases in between. Germline values: CDR1 LGHDT, CDR2 YNNKEL (reference sequence). The length of the CDR3 is 13 residues. CDR3 nucleotides: TGTGCCAGCAGCCAACTCGAGGGAGCTGAAGCTTTCTTT. Translating it yields CASSQLEGAEAFF.

A few counts support this clonotype. The CDR3 nucleotides read TGTGCCAGCAGGAACACGGGGAGCCCTGAAGCTTTCTTT. Residues: CASRNTGSPEAFF. This rearrangement joins TRBV12-3 or TRBV12-4 to TRBJ1-1; D not resolved. Trimming took 6 bases from V and 6 from J, leaving 14 bases between them. The CDR3 length is 13 residues.

This sequence joins TRBV28 and TRBJ2-7; 7 positions match TRBD1. The junction had 2 bases not matched to a gene; V was cut back by 7 bases and J by 2 bases. From germline, CDR1 is MDHEN and CDR2 SYDVKM. This CDR3 has 12 residues. This CDR3 is CASMTGTYEQYF. The CDR3 DNA is TGTGCCAGCATGACAGGGACCTACGAGCAGTACTTC.

The genes are TRBV20-1 and TRBJ1-3; D remains ambiguous. The germline V and J ends were trimmed by 3 bases and 1 base, with 10 bases remaining between them. Germline lookup yields CDR1 DFQATT and CDR2 SNEGSKA (reference sequence). The CDR3 length is 14 residues. The CDR3 loop reads CSASFAGSGNTIYF. Here the CDR3 DNA reads TGCAGTGCTAGTTTTGCCGGGTCTGGAAACACCATATATTTT.

This clonotype has a handful of counts. The J gene is TRBJ1-2, the V gene TRBV7-2; 9 bases are a match to TRBD1. Looked up from germline, CDR1 is SGHTA and CDR2 is FQGNSA. CDR3 length: 14 residues. V trimming: 5 bases; J trimming: 7 bases; junction bases outside the gene matches: 8. CDR3 loop: CASSPRTGEGGYTF. The CDR3 DNA is TGTGCCAGCAGCCCCCGGACAGGGGAGGGTGGCTACACCTTC.